This TCR beta chain was sequenced in a study of T-cell reconstitution after alpha-beta-depleted transplantation in children. This clonotype was seen many times. A TCRbeta library incorporating unique molecular identifiers was prepared. TCRdb reanalysed the PCR reads using MiXCR and keeps one entry per CDR3 protein. This sample carries around 680,000 distinct CDR3 sequences, over 15% of them seen once, and the ten largest clones take approximately 1%. This receptor was obtained from a human donor who donated a stem cell graft to a child with acute myeloid leukemia. The sample consisted of PBMCs from the stem cell graft donor, taken from the stem cell graft.

Here the CDR3 reads CASSPYGRSNTEAFF. The CDR3, as DNA: TGCGCCAGCAGCCCCTACGGACGGTCGAACACTGAAGCTTTCTTT. The chain uses TRBV5-1 and TRBJ1-1; D is unclear. CDR3 length: 15 residues. The germline CDR1 and CDR2 sequences are SGHRS and YFSETQ. Between the trimmed V and J ends, which lost 4 bases and 1 base, there was a span of 14 bases.